One and the same sample provided the 21 T cell receptor beta chains below, sequenced in a study of cytomegalovirus exposure and HLA in healthy donors. It was with 60 Vbeta and 13 Jbeta primers that the PCR ran. Clones were sequenced by immunoSEQ multiplex PCR, and TCRdb holds only the in-frame ones, with some missing. The data contain 100,000 to 150,000 clones, approximately 80% of them singletons. Sequenced: PBMCs. Receptor source: a female donor in good health and CMV-seronegative.

This clone appeared a single time. The V call is TRBV7-2, the J call TRBJ1-2, with 9 bases that match TRBD1. Germline V lookup: CDR1 SGHTA, CDR2 FQGNSA. The CDR3 runs 15 residues. V trimming: 5 bases; J trimming: 8 bases; junction bases outside the gene matches: 12. CDR3 loop: CASSPRTGEWRGYTF. The CDR3 DNA follows: TGTGCCAGCAGCCCGCGGACAGGGGAGTGGAGAGGCTACACCTTC.

V is TRBV9 and J is TRBJ2-7; D not resolved. Germline V CDR1 and CDR2: SGDLS, YYNGEE. V was trimmed by 2 bases and J by 0 bases, leaving 3 bases between them. CDR3 length: 12 residues. The CDR3 DNA follows: TGTGCCAGCAGCGTCAACTCCTACGAGCAGTACTTC. Translating it yields CASSVNSYEQYF. Variable domain in full (rest from reference TRBV9 and TRBJ2-7): DSGVTQTPKHLITATGQRVTLRCSPRSGDLSVYWYQQSLDQGLQFLIQYYNGEERAKGNILERFSAQQFPDLHSELNLSSLELGDSALYFCASSVNSYEQYFGPGTRLTVT.

This clone was picked up a small number of times. CDR3 protein: CASRNQLNEKLFF. The CDR3 DNA follows: TGTGCCAGCAGGAATCAACTTAATGAAAAACTGTTTTTT. This sequence joins TRBV6-6 and TRBJ1-4; D call uncertain. Germline loops: CDR1 MNHNY, CDR2 SVGAGI (reference sequence). This CDR3 contains 13 residues. Between the trimmed V and J ends, which lost 6 bases and 4 bases, there was a span of 9 bases.

This sequence joins TRBV28 and TRBJ2-5, with a weak D call TRBD1 (6 bases). Germline V gene sequence: CDR1 MDHEN, CDR2 SYDVKM. This CDR3 contains 14 residues. Trimming left V 6 bases short and J 5 bases short, with 16 bases between. CDR3 coding DNA: TGTGCCAGCAGCCGGCCTCAGGGGTCGGAGACCCAGTACTTC. It yields the protein CASSRPQGSETQYF.

This clone was seen just once. This chain connects TRBV5-4 to TRBJ2-5; the match to TRBD2 covers 8 bases. The trim removed 4 bases at V and 1 base at J, leaving 9 bases unmatched. This CDR3 contains 16 residues. The germline V gene encodes CDR1 SGHNT and CDR2 YYREEE (reference sequence). The CDR3 here is CASSPGIAGPQETQYF. The CDR3 DNA is TGTGCCAGCAGCCCGGGGATAGCGGGACCCCAAGAGACCCAGTACTTC.

This clone came up once. The J gene is TRBJ1-5, the V gene TRBV28; no clear D gene. This CDR3 region has 12 residues. Germline lookup yields CDR1 MDHEN and CDR2 SYDVKM. The V and J ends lost 3 bases and 11 bases respectively, with 11 bases between them. CDR3 DNA: TGTGCCAGCAGTTTGTATAAAATGTCCCAGCATTTT. It encodes CASSLYKMSQHF.

The chain couples TRBV11-2 to TRBJ2-5; D call uncertain. The CDR3 totals 12 residues. CDR1 SGHAT and CDR2 FQNNGV come from the germline V gene. V lost 4 bases to trimming and J lost 4 bases, with 7 bases between them. Written as DNA, the CDR3 is TGTGCCAGCAGCTACTACGGAGAGACCCAGTACTTC. Protein sequence: CASSYYGETQYF.

This clone was counted a few times. Other nucleotide sequences in the sample specify the same CDR3. The chain links TRBV5-1 to TRBJ2-7, with a tentative D call TRBD1 (6 bases). V was shortened by 5 bases and J by 1 base, with 10 bases between the two germline ends. Germline loops: CDR1 SGHRS, CDR2 YFSETQ. This CDR3 is 13 amino acids long. CDR3 nucleotides: TGCGCCAGCAGACGACAGGAGTCCTACGAGCAGTACTTC. Translated: CASRRQESYEQYF.

This chain uses TRBV5-1 with TRBJ2-7; 11 bases match TRBD2. The CDR3 totals 14 residues. V lost 7 bases and J lost 2; bases outside the gene matches: 5. CDR1 is SGHRS and CDR2 is YFSETQ in the germline V gene. The CDR3 sequence is CASGGTSGAYEQYF. CDR3 coding DNA: TGCGCCAGCGGAGGGACTAGCGGTGCCTACGAGCAGTACTTC.

The CDR3 spells CASSRRAVSQGSNQPQHF. CDR3 bases: TGTGCCAGTAGTCGCCGGGCCGTCTCCCAGGGGAGCAATCAGCCCCAGCATTTT. This sequence joins TRBV19 and TRBJ1-5; TRBD1 might be the D (6 bases). CDR1 is LNHDA, CDR2 SQIVND, per germline (reference sequence). V lost 5 bases, J lost 1 base, and 21 bases lay in between. The CDR3 spans 18 residues.

This clone was found a few times. This sequence joins TRBV6-6 and TRBJ2-7, with 7 nucleotides matching TRBD2. The V gene end was trimmed by 6 bases and the J gene end by 3 bases; junction bases not matched to a gene: 5. Germline V gives CDR1 MNHNY, CDR2 SVGAGI (reference sequence). The CDR3 runs to 13 residues. The CDR3 sequence: CASRPTSVYEQYF. The CDR3 nucleotides are TGTGCCAGCAGGCCAACTAGCGTCTACGAGCAGTACTTC.

This clone showed up just a few times. The DNA for the CDR3 is TGTGCCAGTTCGGACGGGAGCTCCTACAATGAGCAGTTCTTC. This gives the protein CASSDGSSYNEQFF. J is TRBJ2-1 and V is TRBV19; D is perhaps TRBD2 (6 bases). CDR3 length: 14 amino acids. V was clipped by 8 bases and J by 0 bases, with 11 bases between them. Per the germline V gene, CDR1 is LNHDA and CDR2 is SQIVND (reference sequence).

Details on this clone: Within the sample, other DNA sequences also encode this same CDR3. This chain links TRBV18 with TRBJ1-1, with D possibly matching TRBD1 (5 bases). Germline-derived CDR1 and CDR2 are KGHSH and LQKENI. Trimming took off 5 bases at V and 2 bases at J, with 9 bases between the two ends. This CDR3 contains 13 residues. DNA of the CDR3: TGTGCCAGCTCAGGACAAGCCAACACTGAAGCTTTCTTT. Protein product: CASSGQANTEAFF.

This chain joins TRBV5-1 and TRBJ2-3; possibly TRBD1 for D (6 bases). Germline lookup yields CDR1 SGHRS and CDR2 YFSETQ. This CDR3 comprises 17 residues. V was clipped by 7 bases and J by 0 bases, with 21 bases between them. CDR3 region: CASRLQGGPRSTDTQYF. The CDR3 DNA reads as TGCGCCAGCCGACTTCAAGGGGGACCCAGAAGCACAGATACGCAGTATTTT.

This clone was counted a single time. This rearrangement joins TRBV28 to TRBJ2-1, with 15 nucleotides matching TRBD2. The V gene's germline CDR1 is MDHEN and CDR2 SYDVKM. V lost 5 bases to trimming and J lost 6 bases; unmatched junction nucleotides: 8. This CDR3 spans 17 amino acids. The CDR3 here is CASSKGTSGRISNEQFF. In nucleotides, the CDR3 is TGTGCCAGCAGTAAGGGGACTAGCGGGAGGATCTCCAATGAGCAGTTCTTC. Supplemented by reference TRBV28 and TRBJ2-1, the full variable domain reads DVKVTQSSRYLVKRTGEKVFLECVQDMDHENMFWYRQDPGLGLRLIYFSYDVKMKEKGDIPEGYSVSREKKERFSLILESASTNQTSMYLCASSKGTSGRISNEQFFGPGTRLTVL.

The rearrangement links TRBV6-6 to TRBJ1-1; no reliable D call. CDR1 MNHNY and CDR2 SVGAGI come from the germline V gene (reference sequence). The CDR3 is 12 amino acids. Deletions cut 5 bases from V and 0 bases from J, with 4 bases between. The CDR3 DNA is TGTGCCAGCAGTCGGTTGAACACTGAAGCTTTCTTT. Translation gives CASSRLNTEAFF.

This clone was recorded once. This sequence joins TRBV6-1 and TRBJ1-1; the D is unclear. Germline V gene lookup returns CDR1 MNHNS and CDR2 SASEGT. Trimming left V 0 bases short and J 0 bases short, with 11 bases between. The CDR3 length is 16 residues. For the CDR3, the DNA is TGTGCCAGCAGTGAAGCCGCTACGTCCATGAACACTGAAGCTTTCTTT. Its translation: CASSEAATSMNTEAFF.

This chain joins TRBV28 and TRBJ2-7; 9 nucleotides agree with TRBD1. The CDR3 length is 14 residues. Germline V CDR1 and CDR2: MDHEN, SYDVKM. Trimming cost V 7 bases and J 1 base; bases outside gene matches: 5. The CDR3 region is CASTSTGGSYEQYF. The CDR3, as DNA: TGTGCCAGCACCTCGACAGGGGGGTCCTACGAGCAGTACTTC.

The J gene is TRBJ1-1, the V gene TRBV15, with D unclear. CDR1 and CDR2 from the germline V gene are LNHNV and YYDKDF (reference sequence). The length of the CDR3 is 13 residues. The germline V and J ends were trimmed by 0 bases and 11 bases, with 13 bases remaining between them. CDR3 sequence (DNA): TGTGCCACCAGCAGAGATCGCCGGAGGGAGGCTTTCTTT. Its translation is CATSRDRRREAFF.

The chain employs TRBV28 and TRBJ1-5; a weak D match, TRBD1 (5 bases). Trimming removed 7 bases at V and 6 bases at J, with 16 bases between. This CDR3 is 14 amino acids long. Germline V gives CDR1 MDHEN, CDR2 SYDVKM. The CDR3: CASTVTHQGQPQHF. The CDR3 DNA follows: TGTGCCAGCACCGTTACCCATCAGGGTCAGCCCCAGCATTTT. Together with reference TRBV28 and TRBJ1-5, the CDR3 gives the full variable domain: DVKVTQSSRYLVKRTGEKVFLECVQDMDHENMFWYRQDPGLGLRLIYFSYDVKMKEKGDIPEGYSVSREKKERFSLILESASTNQTSMYLCASTVTHQGQPQHFGDGTRLSIL.

The chain employs TRBV18 and TRBJ2-3; 8 nucleotides align to TRBD1. This CDR3 spans 15 amino acids. Trimming removed 0 bases from V and 6 bases from J; junction bases left unmatched: 5. Germline CDR1 reads KGHSH; CDR2 reads LQKENI. The CDR3 region is CASSPPIQGADTQYF. The CDR3 DNA reads TGTGCCAGCTCACCACCGATTCAGGGGGCTGATACGCAGTATTTT.